By sample fraction, the clone carrying this T cell receptor (beta chain) is medium-sized. As yet, its antigen is unknown. This record belongs to a study of PD-1 blockade in classical Hodgkin lymphoma. Notes on the study in general: Lower baseline TCR diversity marked trial partial responders and progressors. A reduction in baseline TCR diversity was reportedly seen in newly diagnosed patients relative to healthy donors.

This CDR3 has 14 amino acids. The germline CDR1 and CDR2 sequences are MNHEY and SMNVEV (reference sequence). Trimming cost V 10 bases and J 6 bases; bases outside gene matches: 8. Every single patient, without exception, relapsed after autologous stem cell transplantation, and brentuximab vedotin exposure varied. Responses achieved at best were complete response, partial response or progressive disease. Here immunoSEQ multiplex PCR was the method, and the copy in TCRdb shows in-frame clones only, minus some. The sample lists 31,000 or so clones, about two thirds seen once, with 3.5% to 4.5% in the top ten.

The rearrangement links TRBV27 to TRBJ2-2, with 10 positions matching TRBD1. The sample in question was peripheral blood mononuclear cells (PBMCs), obtained before the second cycle of nivolumab. The receptor's source is a human donor with classical Hodgkin lymphoma. CDR3 nucleotides: TGTGCCACCCGACGGGACAGGGGCCCCGGGGAGCTGTTTTTT. Its translation is CATRRDRGPGELFF.